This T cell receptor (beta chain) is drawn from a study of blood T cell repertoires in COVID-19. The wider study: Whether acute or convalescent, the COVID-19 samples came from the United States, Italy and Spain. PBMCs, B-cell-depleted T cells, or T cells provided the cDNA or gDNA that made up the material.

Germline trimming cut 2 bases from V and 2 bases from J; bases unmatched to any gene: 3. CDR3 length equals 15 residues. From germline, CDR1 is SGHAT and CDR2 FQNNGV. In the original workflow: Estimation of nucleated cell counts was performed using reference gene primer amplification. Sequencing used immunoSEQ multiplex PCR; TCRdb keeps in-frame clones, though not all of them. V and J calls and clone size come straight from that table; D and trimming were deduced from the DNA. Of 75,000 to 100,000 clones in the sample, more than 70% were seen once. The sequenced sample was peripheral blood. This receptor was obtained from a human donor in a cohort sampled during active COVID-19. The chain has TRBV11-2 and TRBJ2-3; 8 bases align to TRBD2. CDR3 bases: TGTGCCAGCAGCTTAACTAGCGGACACACAGATACGCAGTATTTT. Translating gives CASSLTSGHTDTQYF.